This T cell receptor beta chain was identified in a study of blood T cell repertoires in COVID-19. Turning to the study itself: Sites in the United States, Italy and Spain provided acute and convalescent COVID-19 samples. Sample material is recorded as cDNA or gDNA derived from T cells, B-cell-depleted T cells, or PBMCs.

The germline gives CDR1 MNHEY, CDR2 SVGAGI. Unmatched junction bases numbered 9, after V lost 6 bases and J lost 3 bases. The CDR3 runs to 15 residues. Original methodology: Estimated nucleated cell counts came from reference gene primer amplification. Measured with immunoSEQ multiplex PCR; TCRdb has only the in-frame clones, and not every one. The V and J calls and clone size are taken from that table; D and trimming were inferred from the DNA. The table records just over 60,000 clones, over 75% of them present only once. The rearrangement links TRBV6-5 to TRBJ2-7, with 9 bases fitting TRBD2. The material sequenced was peripheral blood. The TCR comes from a man aged 60-69 years with acute or convalescent COVID-19. CDR3 sequence: CASRTGLAGNYEQYF. The CDR3 DNA is TGTGCCAGCAGAACTGGGCTAGCGGGAAACTACGAGCAGTACTTC.